The 20 T cell receptor beta chains in this list originate from one sample, sequenced in a study of CD8 T cells in Susac syndrome. Random hexamers primed reverse transcription of about 0.45 to 1 ug RNA. TCRdb re-called the immunoSEQ multiplex PCR reads through MiXCR, storing one row per CDR3 protein. The sample lists more than 100,000 distinct CDR3 sequences; roughly 95% were seen once. The sequencing sample was made of CD4+ T cells from PBMCs. The receptors shown here come from a human donor with Susac syndrome.

The rearrangement uses TRBV29-1 and TRBJ2-1; D remains ambiguous. CDR1 and CDR2 (germline): SQVTM, ANQGSEA. The germline V and J ends were trimmed by 4 bases and 7 bases, with 17 bases remaining between them. CDR3 length: 14 amino acids. CDR3 loop: CSVVGWTRSNEQFF. In nucleotides, the CDR3 is TGCAGCGTTGTAGGTTGGACCCGCTCGAATGAGCAGTTCTTC.

The genes are TRBV29-1 and TRBJ2-1; 8 positions agree with TRBD2. Unmatched junction bases numbered 8, after V lost 0 bases and J lost 1 base. The germline gives CDR1 SQVTM, CDR2 ANQGSEA. The CDR3 extends over 17 amino acids. The chain's CDR3 is CSVEDYGASGSYNEQFF. The CDR3 DNA reads as TGCAGCGTTGAAGATTATGGGGCTAGCGGGTCCTACAATGAGCAGTTCTTC.

The count of this clonotype is one. The rearrangement links TRBV4-3 to TRBJ1-4, with 9 bases aligning to TRBD1. Losses at the gene ends were 1 base for V and 5 bases for J; bases not matched to a gene: 2. The CDR3 loop spans 15 amino acids. Germline V lookup: CDR1 LGHNA, CDR2 YSLEER. CDR3: CASSQGGQGNEKLFF. CDR3 DNA sequence: TGCGCCAGCAGCCAAGGGGGACAGGGAAATGAAAAACTGTTTTTT.

The chain is built from TRBV18 and TRBJ1-1; possible D gene TRBD1, 6 bases. This CDR3 comprises 16 residues. The V end was cut by 3 bases, the J end by 4 bases, with 18 bases between. The germline CDR1 and CDR2 sequences are KGHSH and LQKENI. The CDR3 protein is CASSPSRSKGGTEAFF. In DNA form, the CDR3 reads TGTGCCAGCTCACCTTCCAGGTCCAAGGGGGGCACTGAAGCTTTCTTT.

This sequence joins TRBV20-1 and TRBJ2-1, with D tentatively TRBD1 or TRBD2 (6 bases each). V lost 5 bases and J lost 5, with 16 bases in between. In germline, CDR1 is DFQATT, CDR2 SNEGSKA (reference sequence). There are 14 residues in the CDR3. The CDR3 region is CSAWRGERDNEQFF. In DNA, the CDR3 is TGCAGTGCTTGGAGGGGGGAGCGGGACAATGAGCAGTTCTTC.

The V and J genes are TRBV4-2 and TRBJ2-3; D gene unclear. CDR3 length: 13 amino acids. The V end lost 0 bases, the J end lost 6 bases, and 7 bases lay between the germline ends. Germline loops: CDR1 LGHNA, CDR2 YNFKEQ. As DNA, the CDR3 is TGTGCCAGCAGCCAAGAGGTGGGGGATACGCAGTATTTT. It specifies CASSQEVGDTQYF.

The genes are TRBV20-1 and TRBJ2-7, with TRBD1 identical over 9 bases. The CDR3 has 15 residues. Germline lookup yields CDR1 DFQATT and CDR2 SNEGSKA (reference sequence). The V gene end was trimmed by 3 bases and the J gene end by 0 bases; junction bases not matched to a gene: 6. The CDR3 spells CSARDGTGSSYEQYF. Written as DNA, the CDR3 is TGCAGTGCTAGGGACGGGACAGGGAGCTCCTACGAGCAGTACTTC.

This clonotype was found once. This CDR3 reads CATSDRTAINEQFF. DNA of the CDR3: TGTGCCACCAGTGATCGGACAGCCATCAATGAGCAGTTCTTC. The chain links TRBV24-1 to TRBJ2-1; D is possibly TRBD1 (6 bases). The CDR3 length is 14 residues. V shed 3 bases and J shed 6 bases, with 11 bases lying between them. Germline CDR1 KGHDR, CDR2 SFDVKD.

This chain uses TRBV6-5 with TRBJ2-7; tentatively, D is TRBD1 or TRBD2 (5 bases each). The CDR3 covers 17 residues. Germline loops: CDR1 MNHEY, CDR2 SVGAGI. V was trimmed by 0 bases and J by 2 bases, leaving 17 bases between them. As DNA, the CDR3 is TGTGCCAGCAGTTACTCCGGGACGTTTGGACACACCTACGAGCAGTACTTC. This codes for CASSYSGTFGHTYEQYF.

The chain links TRBV19 to TRBJ2-7; TRBD2 matches 9 bases. V shed 4 bases, J shed 0 bases, and the junction held 1 base outside the gene matches. Germline assignment: CDR1 LNHDA and CDR2 SQIVND (reference sequence). The CDR3 contains 14 residues. The CDR3 reads CASSNSGSSYEQYF. Here the CDR3 DNA reads TGTGCCAGTAGTAATAGCGGGAGCTCCTACGAGCAGTACTTC.

The chain employs TRBV30 and TRBJ2-2, with D maybe TRBD1 (5 bases). Trimming took 2 bases from V and 4 from J, leaving 17 bases between them. Per germline, CDR1 GTSNPN and CDR2 SVGIG (reference sequence). The CDR3 totals 16 residues. The CDR3 DNA is TGTGCCTGGAGTAGTGGCAGGGCAAGGGGCACCGGGGAGCTGTTTTTT. Translation gives CAWSSGRARGTGELFF.

This chain joins TRBV3-1 and TRBJ2-7; D is uncertain. Trimming removed 1 base from V and 5 bases from J, with 6 bases in between. CDR1 and CDR2 from the germline V gene are LGHDT and YNNKEL (reference sequence). The CDR3 covers 12 residues. The CDR3 DNA follows: TGTGCCAGCAGCCAAGGGAACGACGAGCAGTACTTC. Amino acids: CASSQGNDEQYF.

V usage is TRBV29-1 and J usage is TRBJ2-2, with D hard to call. V was trimmed by 8 bases and J by 4 bases, leaving 11 bases between them. The CDR3 extends over 12 amino acids. CDR1 is SQVTM, CDR2 ANQGSEA, per germline. CDR3 protein: CSTEEGTGELFF. Written as DNA, the CDR3 is TGCAGCACCGAGGAAGGCACCGGGGAGCTGTTTTTT.

J is TRBJ2-7 and V is TRBV7-8; tentative D call: TRBD2 (5 bases). Germline assignment: CDR1 SGHVS and CDR2 FQNEAQ. The CDR3 loop spans 14 amino acids. Deletions cut 5 bases from V and 0 bases from J, with 11 bases between. Written as DNA, the CDR3 is TGTGCCAGCAGCCAACTAGAGAGCTCCTACGAGCAGTACTTC. Residues: CASSQLESSYEQYF.

This clonotype occurred once. The chain couples TRBV10-3 to TRBJ2-2, with D possibly matching TRBD1 (5 bases). V was pared by 2 bases and J by 4 bases, with 11 bases between. Germline V gene lookup returns CDR1 ENHRY and CDR2 SYGVKD. The CDR3 is 15 amino acids. The CDR3 DNA reads TGTGCCATCAGTGAGGACAGACGAGGCACCGGGGAGCTGTTTTTT. Translating it yields CAISEDRRGTGELFF.

The chain joins TRBV27 to TRBJ2-1; D might be TRBD2 (6 bases). V lost 8 bases, J lost 8 bases, and 16 bases lay in between. The CDR3 length is 13 residues. Germline V lookup: CDR1 MNHEY, CDR2 SMNVEV (reference sequence). The chain's CDR3 is CASDASVSYEQFF. For the CDR3, the DNA is TGTGCCAGCGATGCTAGCGTATCTTATGAGCAGTTCTTC.

This chain uses TRBV9 with TRBJ2-3; TRBD2 agrees at 10 bases. Germline V lookup: CDR1 SGDLS, CDR2 YYNGEE. This CDR3 comprises 17 residues. The V gene end was trimmed by 0 bases and the J gene end by 1 base; junction bases not matched to a gene: 5. Written as DNA, the CDR3 is TGTGCCAGCAGCGTAGAAGCGGGAGGGGCGGGCACAGATACGCAGTATTTT. This sequence encodes CASSVEAGGAGTDTQYF.

The V and J genes are TRBV7-2 and TRBJ1-1; no firm D call. Trimming took off 2 bases at V and 8 bases at J, with 12 bases between the two ends. The CDR3 is 13 residues long. Per germline, CDR1 SGHTA and CDR2 FQGNSA. CDR3 sequence: CASSLWGQDEAFF. CDR3 in DNA: TGTGCCAGCAGCTTATGGGGTCAGGACGAAGCTTTCTTT.

The gene calls are TRBV20-1 and TRBJ2-1; 10 positions agree with TRBD2. This CDR3 contains 15 residues. J lost 3 bases, V lost 1 base, and 3 bases had no gene match. CDR1 and CDR2 (germline): DFQATT, SNEGSKA (reference sequence). CDR3 coding DNA: TGCAGTGCTAGAGGTGGACTAGCGGTCTACAATGAGCAGTTCTTC. Translating gives CSARGGLAVYNEQFF.

In DNA form, the CDR3 reads TGTGCCACCAGTGATTCCGCCTGGGATACGCAGTATTTT. It is translated as CATSDSAWDTQYF. The chain combines TRBV24-1 with TRBJ2-3; D remains ambiguous. The CDR3 runs to 13 residues. Per the germline V gene, CDR1 is KGHDR and CDR2 is SFDVKD. Between the trimmed V and J ends, which lost 2 bases and 6 bases, there was a span of 8 bases.